The clone carrying this TCR beta chain appeared once. These data are taken from a study of blood T cell repertoires in COVID-19. Study overall: Both acute and convalescent COVID-19 samples were obtained from the United States, Italy and Spain. The analysed material was cDNA or gDNA that came from T cells, B-cell-depleted T cells, or PBMCs.

The CDR3 extends over 14 amino acids. Germline V gene lookup returns CDR1 SGHDT and CDR2 YYEEEE. Trimming shortened V by 0 bases and J by 1 base, and 4 bases separated the two germline ends. Original processing methods: Amplification with reference gene primers provided the estimates of nucleated cell counts. Profiled with immunoSEQ multiplex PCR; TCRdb holds only in-frame clones, not every one. D and trimming were read from the DNA, whereas the V and J calls and clone size are those reported in that table. The sample lists under 200,000 clones, approximately 83% occurring once. The sequenced sample consisted of peripheral blood. The clonotype was recovered from a human donor with acute or convalescent COVID-19. The donor label of this sample is uncertain. The chain is built from TRBV5-6 and TRBJ2-2; unclear D gene. CDR3 nucleotide sequence: TGTGCCAGCAGCTTGGGCAGGAACACCGGGGAGCTGTTTTTT. This codes for CASSLGRNTGELFF. The entire variable domain, with the rest obtained from reference TRBV5-6 and TRBJ2-2, is as follows: DAGVTQSPTHLIKTRGQQVTLRCSPKSGHDTVSWYQQALGQGPQFIFQYYEEEERQRGNFPDRFSGHQFPNYSSELNVNALLLGDSALYLCASSLGRNTGELFFGEGSRLTVL.